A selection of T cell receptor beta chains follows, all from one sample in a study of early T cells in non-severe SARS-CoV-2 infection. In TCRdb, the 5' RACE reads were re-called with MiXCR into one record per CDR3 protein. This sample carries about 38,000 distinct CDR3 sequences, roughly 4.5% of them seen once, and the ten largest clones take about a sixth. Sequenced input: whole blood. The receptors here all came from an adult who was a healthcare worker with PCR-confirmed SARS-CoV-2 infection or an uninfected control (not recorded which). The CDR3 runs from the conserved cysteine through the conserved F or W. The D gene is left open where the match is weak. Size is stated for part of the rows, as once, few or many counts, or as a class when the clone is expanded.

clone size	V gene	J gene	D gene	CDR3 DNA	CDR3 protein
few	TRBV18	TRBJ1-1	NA	TGTGCCAGCTCACCGCTGGAGGGAGTGAACACTGAAGCTTTCTTT	CASSPLEGVNTEAFF
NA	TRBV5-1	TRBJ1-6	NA	TGCGCCAGCAGCTTGGACCAGATTAATTCACCCCTCCACTTT	CASSLDQINSPLHF
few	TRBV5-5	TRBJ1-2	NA	TGTGCCAGCAGCTTTGGGGACTTCAACTATGGCTACACCTTC	CASSFGDFNYGYTF
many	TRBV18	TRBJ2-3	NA	TGTGCCAGCTCACCCTCGATCGTCAGTTCAGATACGCAGTATTTT	CASSPSIVSSDTQYF
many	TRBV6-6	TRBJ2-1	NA	TGTGCCAGCAGTTACAGGAAAGGATGGTATGAGCAGTTCTTC	CASSYRKGWYEQFF
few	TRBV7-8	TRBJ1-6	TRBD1	TGTGCCAGCAGCCTAGGGACAGGGGGAGGATCACCCCTCCACTTT	CASSLGTGGGSPLHF
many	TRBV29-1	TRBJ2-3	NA	TGCAGCGTTGATCCGGCAGATACGCAGTATTTT	CSVDPADTQYF
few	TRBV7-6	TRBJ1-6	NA	TGTGCCAGCAGCGCCAGACAGGATAATTCACCCCTCCACTTT	CASSARQDNSPLHF
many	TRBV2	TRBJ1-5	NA	TGTGCCAGCAGTGAAGAGGGGAGGGGCAATCAGCCCCAGCATTTT	CASSEEGRGNQPQHF
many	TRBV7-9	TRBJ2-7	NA	TGTGCCAGCAGCTATTCAGAGGGGGTCGAGCAGTACTTC	CASSYSEGVEQYF
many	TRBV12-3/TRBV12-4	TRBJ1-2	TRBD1	TGTGCCAGCAGCTCTTACCCGGGACAGGAAGGCTACACCTTC	CASSSYPGQEGYTF
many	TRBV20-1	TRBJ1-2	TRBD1	TGCGGATCCCCGGGACAGAGTTCCCGGGGCTACACCTTC	CGSPGQSSRGYTF
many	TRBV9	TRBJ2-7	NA	TGTGCCAGCAGCGTCGGGCAGGGCAACTACGAGCAGTACTTC	CASSVGQGNYEQYF
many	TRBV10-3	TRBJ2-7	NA	TGTGCCATCAGTGTGCCAGGGCCGGGTGAGCAGTACTTC	CAISVPGPGEQYF
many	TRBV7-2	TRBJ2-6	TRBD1	TGTGCCAGCAGCTGGGACAGGGATTACTCTGGGGCCAACGTCCTGACTTTC	CASSWDRDYSGANVLTF
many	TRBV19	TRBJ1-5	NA	TGTGCCAGTAGTATAGTGGGGCGGCAACTGCAAAGCAATCAGCCCCAGCATTTT	CASSIVGRQLQSNQPQHF
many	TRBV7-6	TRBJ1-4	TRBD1	TGTGCCAGCAGCTTAACCCGGGACAGGGGTGAAAAACTGTTTTTT	CASSLTRDRGEKLFF
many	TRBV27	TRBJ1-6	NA	TGTGCCAGCAGTTTAGGACAAGGATATAATTCACCCCTCCACTTT	CASSLGQGYNSPLHF